This TCR beta chain appears in the sequencing data of a study of T cell responses to AZD1222 COVID-19 vaccine. Study background: It was second doses at about 4 or about 12 weeks that were pooled. The study's findings and limits: Spike-wide vaccine-associated CD4 TCRs dominated at 160-218 and 743-854. Only a handful of AZD1222 recipients, several in all, had baseline seropositivity.

A note on this clone: Its cognate antigen is unknown.

TCRdb's table, derived via immunoSEQ multiplex PCR, lists solely in-frame clones and lacks some. The sample has some 170,000 clones; roughly nine tenths are singletons. Looked up from germline, CDR1 is SEHNR and CDR2 is FQNEAQ (reference sequence). V lost 3 bases and J 8 bases, leaving 17 bases between the germline ends. This CDR3 contains 15 residues. This specimen was peripheral blood, taken on day 0 of AZD1222 vaccination. The rearrangement uses TRBV7-9 and TRBJ2-4; D possibly corresponds to TRBD2 (6 bases). The receptor comes from an adult in good health. The CDR3 is CASSLSGQGADIQYF. CDR3 sequence (DNA): TGTGCCAGCAGCTTGAGCGGGCAGGGTGCGGACATTCAGTACTTC.